This is a list of T cell receptor beta chains from one sample in a study of shared clonotypes between healthy human individuals. This table comes from immunoSEQ multiplex PCR, and its TCRdb copy is limited to in-frame clones, with some not included. The top ten clones hold around 0.13% of a sample with around 2,000,000 clones, roughly 94% of them seen once. Sequencing input: naive CD4+ T cells sorted from blood. The source of these receptors is a man aged 18 to 29 in good health. CDR3s include the opening cysteine and the closing phenylalanine or tryptophan. Fields, in order: D gene, clone size, J gene, V gene, CDR3 length, CDR3 protein, CDR3 DNA. D genes are given only for firm matches. Clone sizes are given selectively: once, few, many, or a class where the clone is expanded.

d_gene: -; abundance: -; j_gene: TRBJ1-5; v_gene: TRBV6-1; len: 15; CDR3aa: CASIITGGLGQPQHF; CDR3nt: TGTGCCAGCATAATTACGGGGGGCTTAGGCCAGCCCCAGCATTTT
d_gene: -; abundance: once; j_gene: TRBJ2-2; v_gene: TRBV1; len: 17; CDR3aa: CTSSQARSGANTGELFF; CDR3nt: TGCACCAGCAGCCAGGCCCGTAGCGGGGCCAACACCGGGGAGCTGTTTTTT
d_gene: -; abundance: -; j_gene: TRBJ1-5; v_gene: TRBV7-8; len: 14; CDR3aa: CASSLLVGNQPQHF; CDR3nt: TGTGCCAGCAGCTTATTAGTCGGCAATCAGCCCCAGCATTTT
d_gene: -; abundance: -; j_gene: TRBJ2-5; v_gene: TRBV4-2; len: 15; CDR3aa: CASSQDFGGSETQYF; CDR3nt: TGTGCCAGCAGCCAAGATTTTGGGGGGTCAGAGACCCAGTACTTC
d_gene: TRBD1; abundance: -; j_gene: TRBJ2-7; v_gene: TRBV7-2; len: 14; CDR3aa: CASRPGTGPYEQYF; CDR3nt: TGTGCCAGCCGCCCCGGGACAGGGCCCTACGAGCAGTACTTC
d_gene: -; abundance: -; j_gene: TRBJ1-6; v_gene: TRBV5-6; len: 16; CDR3aa: CASSLRRVRADSPLHF; CDR3nt: TGTGCCAGCAGCTTGCGCCGGGTCCGGGCGGATTCACCCCTCCACTTT
d_gene: -; abundance: -; j_gene: TRBJ2-2; v_gene: TRBV27; len: 15; CDR3aa: CASSSQTSGTGELFF; CDR3nt: TGTGCCAGCAGTTCACAGACAAGTGGCACCGGGGAGCTGTTTTTT
d_gene: TRBD1; abundance: -; j_gene: TRBJ2-7; v_gene: TRBV6-5; len: 14; CDR3aa: CASSSGTGGGEQYF; CDR3nt: TGTGCCAGCAGTTCCGGGACAGGGGGTGGGGAGCAGTACTTC
d_gene: TRBD1; abundance: -; j_gene: TRBJ2-2; v_gene: TRBV9; len: 17; CDR3aa: CASSGNRGRTDTGELFF; CDR3nt: TGTGCCAGCAGCGGCAACAGGGGGCGAACGGACACCGGGGAGCTGTTTTTT
d_gene: TRBD2; abundance: -; j_gene: TRBJ2-1; v_gene: TRBV11-2; len: 15; CDR3aa: CASSLSGRADNEQFF; CDR3nt: TGTGCCAGCAGTCTTAGCGGGAGGGCCGACAATGAGCAGTTCTTC
d_gene: -; abundance: -; j_gene: TRBJ1-4; v_gene: TRBV2; len: 13; CDR3aa: CATAGTANEKLFF; CDR3nt: TGTGCCACTGCCGGGACCGCTAATGAAAAACTGTTTTTT
d_gene: -; abundance: -; j_gene: TRBJ1-5; v_gene: TRBV19; len: 13; CDR3aa: CASSVTGNQPQHF; CDR3nt: TGTGCCAGTAGCGTTACAGGGAATCAGCCCCAGCATTTT
d_gene: -; abundance: -; j_gene: TRBJ2-5; v_gene: TRBV5-1; len: 17; CDR3aa: CASSRSPGDTREETQYF; CDR3nt: TGCGCCAGCAGCAGATCCCCCGGGGACACGCGGGAAGAGACCCAGTACTTC
d_gene: -; abundance: -; j_gene: TRBJ1-6; v_gene: TRBV28; len: 14; CDR3aa: CASGWQGYNSPLHF; CDR3nt: TGTGCCAGCGGTTGGCAGGGGTATAATTCACCCCTCCACTTT
d_gene: TRBD2; abundance: once; j_gene: TRBJ2-5; v_gene: TRBV7-3; len: 17; CDR3aa: CASSPGTSGGRKETQYF; CDR3nt: TGTGCCAGCAGCCCCGGGACTAGCGGGGGCCGAAAAGAGACCCAGTACTTC
d_gene: TRBD1; abundance: once; j_gene: TRBJ1-2; v_gene: TRBV5-1; len: 15; CDR3aa: CASSSGQGGNYGYTF; CDR3nt: TGCGCCAGCAGCTCCGGACAGGGAGGGAACTATGGCTACACCTTC
d_gene: -; abundance: -; j_gene: TRBJ2-5; v_gene: TRBV7-7; len: 13; CDR3aa: CASSLGLAETQYF; CDR3nt: TGTGCTAGCAGCTTAGGTTTGGCGGAGACCCAGTACTTC
d_gene: -; abundance: -; j_gene: TRBJ1-3; v_gene: TRBV5-1; len: 14; CDR3aa: CATRPDSSGNTIYF; CDR3nt: TGCGCCACCCGACCCGACAGCTCTGGAAACACCATATATTTT
d_gene: -; abundance: -; j_gene: TRBJ2-3; v_gene: TRBV27; len: 13; CDR3aa: CATSRDTVDTQYF; CDR3nt: TGTGCCACCAGCAGGGACACTGTGGATACGCAGTATTTT
d_gene: TRBD2; abundance: -; j_gene: TRBJ2-1; v_gene: TRBV6-6; len: 16; CDR3aa: CASSSQERGSYNEQFF; CDR3nt: TGTGCCAGCAGTTCCCAGGAGCGGGGCTCCTACAATGAGCAGTTCTTC
d_gene: -; abundance: -; j_gene: TRBJ2-3; v_gene: TRBV10-1; len: 13; CDR3aa: CASSVAGGDTQYF; CDR3nt: TGCGCCAGCAGTGTTGCGGGCGGGGATACGCAGTATTTT
d_gene: TRBD2; abundance: -; j_gene: TRBJ2-7; v_gene: TRBV27; len: 15; CDR3aa: CASSLGLAGNYEQYF; CDR3nt: TGTGCCAGCAGTTTAGGACTAGCGGGCAACTACGAGCAGTACTTC
d_gene: -; abundance: -; j_gene: TRBJ1-2; v_gene: TRBV2; len: 14; CDR3aa: CASSDQGWAYGYTF; CDR3nt: TGTGCCAGCAGTGATCAGGGTTGGGCCTATGGCTACACCTTC
d_gene: -; abundance: -; j_gene: TRBJ2-7; v_gene: TRBV5-8; len: 13; CDR3aa: CASSLRGAGEQYF; CDR3nt: TGTGCCAGCAGCCTCAGGGGTGCAGGCGAGCAGTACTTC
d_gene: -; abundance: -; j_gene: TRBJ2-5; v_gene: TRBV5-1; len: 15; CDR3aa: CASQQEAGTQETQYF; CDR3nt: TGCGCCAGCCAACAAGAGGCGGGGACCCAAGAGACCCAGTACTTC
d_gene: -; abundance: -; j_gene: TRBJ1-1; v_gene: TRBV19; len: 13; CDR3aa: CASISSHITEAFF; CDR3nt: TGTGCCAGTATTAGTTCGCACATCACTGAAGCTTTCTTT
d_gene: TRBD2; abundance: -; j_gene: TRBJ2-2; v_gene: TRBV9; len: 15; CDR3aa: CASSPRERDSGELFF; CDR3nt: TGTGCCAGCAGCCCCCGGGAGCGGGACTCCGGGGAGCTGTTTTTT
d_gene: -; abundance: -; j_gene: TRBJ2-7; v_gene: TRBV4-1; len: 13; CDR3aa: CASSQEGWYEQYF; CDR3nt: TGCGCCAGCAGCCAAGAAGGCTGGTACGAGCAGTACTTC
d_gene: -; abundance: once; j_gene: TRBJ2-2; v_gene: TRBV5-1; len: 16; CDR3aa: CASRRSEGGKAGELFF; CDR3nt: TGCGCCAGCCGCCGTAGCGAGGGCGGAAAGGCCGGGGAGCTGTTTTTT
d_gene: -; abundance: -; j_gene: TRBJ2-7; v_gene: TRBV10-1; len: 11; CDR3aa: CAKRDTYEQYF; CDR3nt: TGCGCCAAGAGGGACACCTACGAGCAGTACTTC
d_gene: -; abundance: once; j_gene: TRBJ2-4; v_gene: TRBV27; len: 16; CDR3aa: CASSLLSTGAKNIQYF; CDR3nt: TGTGCCAGCAGTCTGCTGTCAACGGGCGCCAAAAACATTCAGTACTTC
d_gene: TRBD2; abundance: -; j_gene: TRBJ2-5; v_gene: TRBV9; len: 18; CDR3aa: CASSVGGIGGGPMETQYF; CDR3nt: TGTGCCAGCAGCGTAGGAGGTATCGGGGGGGGCCCGATGGAGACCCAGTACTTC
d_gene: TRBD2; abundance: -; j_gene: TRBJ2-7; v_gene: TRBV7-4; len: 19; CDR3aa: CASSFRLAGRPPSSYEQYF; CDR3nt: TGTGCCAGCAGCTTTAGACTAGCGGGGCGGCCCCCATCCTCCTACGAGCAGTACTTC
d_gene: TRBD2; abundance: -; j_gene: TRBJ2-1; v_gene: TRBV5-4; len: 16; CDR3aa: CASRKTGGATYNEQFF; CDR3nt: TGTGCCAGCAGGAAAACGGGGGGAGCTACCTACAATGAGCAGTTCTTC
d_gene: TRBD1; abundance: -; j_gene: TRBJ1-4; v_gene: TRBV6-6; len: 15; CDR3aa: CASSSPGQGDEKLFF; CDR3nt: TGTGCCAGCAGTTCCCCGGGACAGGGGGACGAAAAACTGTTTTTT
d_gene: -; abundance: -; j_gene: TRBJ2-5; v_gene: TRBV14; len: 13; CDR3aa: CASSPRLRETQYF; CDR3nt: TGTGCCAGCAGCCCCCGACTACGGGAGACCCAGTACTTC
d_gene: -; abundance: -; j_gene: TRBJ1-2; v_gene: TRBV5-5; len: 15; CDR3aa: CASTIDFGAGAGYTF; CDR3nt: TGTGCCAGCACTATTGACTTTGGGGCCGGGGCCGGCTACACCTTC
d_gene: -; abundance: -; j_gene: TRBJ1-1; v_gene: TRBV5-1; len: 14; CDR3aa: CASSLDRSNTEAFF; CDR3nt: TGCGCCAGCAGCTTGGACAGATCGAACACTGAAGCTTTCTTT
d_gene: TRBD1; abundance: -; j_gene: TRBJ2-7; v_gene: TRBV6-5; len: 13; CDR3aa: CASRGQGLGEQYF; CDR3nt: TGTGCCAGCAGGGGACAGGGTTTGGGGGAGCAGTACTTC
d_gene: -; abundance: -; j_gene: TRBJ1-3; v_gene: TRBV5-1; len: 17; CDR3aa: CASSFRPRDRSGNTIYF; CDR3nt: TGCGCCAGCAGCTTCCGTCCCAGGGATAGGTCTGGAAACACCATATATTTT
d_gene: -; abundance: -; j_gene: TRBJ1-5; v_gene: TRBV6-5; len: 14; CDR3aa: CASSRGTINQPQHF; CDR3nt: TGTGCCAGCAGCCGTGGGACCATCAATCAGCCCCAGCATTTT
d_gene: TRBD2; abundance: -; j_gene: TRBJ2-5; v_gene: TRBV7-9; len: 16; CDR3aa: CASSLVSIREGETQYF; CDR3nt: TGTGCCAGCAGCTTAGTCTCCATCCGGGAGGGAGAGACCCAGTACTTC
d_gene: -; abundance: once; j_gene: TRBJ2-7; v_gene: TRBV30; len: 11; CDR3aa: CAWSGLGEQYF; CDR3nt: TGTGCCTGGAGTGGGCTGGGCGAGCAGTACTTC